Below, one T cell receptor (beta chain) is given with its context. Expressed TCRB transcripts got sequenced, as all isolated RNA was reverse transcribed. The data were produced by immunoSEQ multiplex PCR, yet TCRdb's version contains in-frame clones alone and is incomplete. Of more than 150,000 clones listed, around 13% are singletons. The sample is drawn from a study of beta chain features in type 1 diabetes. Study-wide background: Cells sorted and examined across all samples totaled approximately 100 million.

This CDR3 has 15 residues. Unmatched junction bases numbered 3, after V lost 0 bases and J lost 2 bases. The germline gives CDR1 SGHNT, CDR2 YYREEE (reference sequence). The genes are TRBV5-4 and TRBJ2-5; 8 bases are shared with TRBD2. The material sequenced was central memory CD4+ T cells from blood. The clonotype was recovered from a woman between 18 and 29 years old in good health. Here the CDR3 reads CASSLALADQETQYF. DNA of the CDR3: TGTGCCAGCAGCTTGGCACTAGCGGATCAAGAGACCCAGTACTTC. The full variable domain, with the rest looked up from reference TRBV5-4 and TRBJ2-5, is ETGVTQSPTHLIKTRGQQVTLRCSSQSGHNTVSWYQQALGQGPQFIFQYYREEENGRGNFPPRFSGLQFPNYSSELNVNALELDDSALYLCASSLALADQETQYFGPGTRLLVL.